The T cell receptor beta chain described here comes from a study of T cell responses to AZD1222 COVID-19 vaccine (dated by TCRdb to the early 2020s). Looking at the study overall: AZD1222 recipients whose second dose came at about 4 weeks and those whose second dose came at about 12 weeks were combined into one group, since spike-specific TCR depth and breadth did not differ between the two schedules. TCR sequencing covered more than 230 trial participants: 200 to 210 given two doses of AZD1222 and 26 given two doses of MenACWY control vaccine. Trial participants were enrolled into age subgroups of 18-55, 56-69 and 70-plus years, which contained approximately 150, 28 and 58 TCR-sequenced participants, respectively.

The CDR3 regions of human TCRbeta chains were analyzed by immunosequencing. The original methods were these. Repertoire TCRs were matched against a reference library of SARS-CoV-2-specific TCRs generated with the MIRA antigen-specificity platform. Breadth was defined as the fraction of unique TCRs that were SARS-CoV-2-associated. Depth was defined as the fraction of total T cells that were SARS-CoV-2-associated. Using the MIRA data, each spike-specific TCR was mapped to the spike region that the TCR reacts to and placed in a CD4 or CD8 class. Log10-transformed breadth and depth values were compared by one-way ANOVA with Sidak's multiple comparisons tests. TCRdb stores this immuneACCESS table with in-frame sequences only. Part of the clones is absent; in the studies checked, under half of the shortfall reflects unresolved V genes, and no reason is known for the rest. V and J calls and clone size are those listed in that table; D and trimming were worked out from the DNA. Here the sample has roughly 100,000 clones; roughly 89% occur a single time. Clones ranked in the top ten supply 3.7% of the sample.

Per the publication, the time point label means: baseline before first vaccination. Samples from vaccinated people were obtained from the UK trials COV001 and COV002, which included a single-blind randomized controlled phase 2/3 trial of AZD1222 (ChAdOx1 nCoV-19) in healthy adults. Trial participant PBMC samples were collected at day 0 and day 28 after the second dose for TCRbeta chain sequencing. The CDR3 spans 12 residues, from the cysteine through the phenylalanine. This entry keeps only the CDR3 DNA: 36 bases, framed from base 1. V is pared back by 5 bases and J by 5 bases, with 7 bases lying between the germline termini. CDR1 and CDR2 are read off the germline V gene (reference sequence) as PRHDT and FYEKMQ. This clone has more than one count but fewer than ten. The antigen it binds to is not known. Base quality data are lacking; no much larger clone is found one base away. General conclusions and limits of the study: Reportedly, close to half of the unique spike-specific TCRs recognized epitopes lying outside the regions that are mutated in the B.1.351 and B.1.1.7 variants. No day 14 peak-response samples were available, so repertoires were characterized only after the peak T cell response. After two AZD1222 doses, both the breadth and the depth of spike-specific TCRs were significantly higher than at day 0 and than in MenACWY recipients. Only six or seven AZD1222 recipients were SARS-CoV-2 seropositive at baseline, limiting conclusions about previously exposed vaccinees. The 56-69-year group was small, and its depth increase did not reach significance, likely because of low power. Most participants were white British and females outnumbered males, and the authors suggested that clonal diversity may have been underestimated. CD4 TCRs associated with the vaccine covered the entire spike protein, and the dominant responses were in regions 160-218 and 743-854.

The chain uses TRBV13 and TRBJ1-5; too little of a D gene remains to name it. The origin of this receptor is an adult in good health. Source: peripheral blood, taken on day 0 of AZD1222 vaccination. CDR3 loop: CASSAGDQPQHF. The nucleotides are TGTGCCAGCAGCGCCGGGGATCAGCCCCAGCATTTT.